A single sample is the source of the 32 T cell receptor beta chains below, sequenced in a study of CD4 T cells in relation to SARS-CoV-2 and coronaviruses. For these TCRs, the target antigens are not known. Unexposed donor CD4+ T cells date from about 2011-2018, before the COVID-19 pandemic. Isolation of CD4+ T cells took place after around 11 days in culture. Assay used: immunoSEQ multiplex PCR; TCRdb lists only in-frame clones, some missing. The sample has tens of thousands of clones; around 72% are singletons. The sequenced material came from CD4+ T cells from PBMCs, cultured in vitro. The receptors stem from a human donor in good health.

CDR3 region: CATSAGLAGGPGDEQFF. CDR3 coding DNA: TGTGCCACCAGTGCCGGACTAGCGGGGGGGCCGGGAGATGAGCAGTTCTTC. The rearrangement links TRBV24-1 to TRBJ2-1, with TRBD2 matching over 15 bases. V shed 5 bases, J shed 8 bases, and the junction held 9 bases outside the gene matches. Germline CDR1 and CDR2: KGHDR and SFDVKD. The CDR3 is 17 residues long.

V gene TRBV5-1 combines with J gene TRBJ2-3, with TRBD2 identical over 12 bases. The CDR3 spans 17 residues. J was trimmed by 5 bases and V by 0 bases; bases with no gene match: 7. Germline V gives CDR1 SGHRS, CDR2 YFSETQ. CDR3 DNA sequence: TGCGCCAGCAGCTTGGTCCTAGCGGGAGGGCCAGGAGATACGCAGTATTTT. Translation gives CASSLVLAGGPGDTQYF.

The chain joins TRBV6-2 or TRBV6-3 to TRBJ1-4, with D possibly TRBD1 on 5 matching bases. Trimming took off 2 bases at V and 6 bases at J, with 13 bases between the two ends. This CDR3 spans 15 amino acids. The germline V gene has CDR1 MNHEY and CDR2 SVGEGT. In DNA, the CDR3 is TGTGCCAGCAGTTACGGATCGGACACGGATGAAAAACTGTTTTTT. Translation: CASSYGSDTDEKLFF.

This clone was detected once. V gene TRBV28 combines with J gene TRBJ2-5; TRBD1 aligns across 11 bases. Trimming took 2 bases from V and 5 from J; bases not matched to a gene: 4. In germline, CDR1 is MDHEN, CDR2 SYDVKM. This CDR3 contains 15 residues. The CDR3 reads CASSLGGTGGETQYF. Here the CDR3 DNA reads TGTGCCAGCAGTTTAGGTGGGACAGGGGGTGAGACCCAGTACTTC.

V usage is TRBV13 and J usage is TRBJ2-5, with 9 bases lining up with TRBD2. Germline lookup yields CDR1 PRHDT and CDR2 FYEKMQ (reference sequence). V lost 6 bases and J lost 5; bases outside the gene matches: 7. This CDR3 has 14 residues. The CDR3 sequence is CASRYSGRDETQYF. DNA of the CDR3: TGTGCCAGCAGGTATAGCGGGAGAGATGAGACCCAGTACTTC. The whole variable domain, remainder taken from reference TRBV13 and TRBJ2-5, is AAGVIQSPRHLIKEKRETATLKCYPIPRHDTVYWYQQGPGQDPQFLISFYEKMQSDKGSIPDRFSAQQFSDYHSELNMSSLELGDSALYFCASRYSGRDETQYFGPGTRLLVL.

The chain links TRBV13 to TRBJ2-5; weak D call: TRBD1 (5 bases). Germline V gene data show CDR1 as PRHDT and CDR2 as FYEKMQ (reference sequence). This CDR3 region has 15 residues. With 3 bases removed from V and 2 bases from J, the gap between germline ends came to 13 bases. CDR3 in DNA: TGTGCCAGCAGCTTTCCTCAGGGCGGACAAGAGACCCAGTACTTC. Encoded protein: CASSFPQGGQETQYF.

The chain links TRBV6-2 or TRBV6-3 to TRBJ1-2; D unclear. This CDR3 is built from 13 residues. Germline V lookup: CDR1 MNHEY, CDR2 SVGEGT. Trimming removed 3 bases at V and 7 bases at J, with 12 bases between. CDR3 DNA: TGTGCCAGCAGTTATAGTACAGCGTCTGGCTACACCTTC. This gives the protein CASSYSTASGYTF.

V is TRBV10-1 and J is TRBJ2-1, with 9 bases fitting TRBD2. The CDR3 runs 15 residues. CDR1 is WNHNN and CDR2 is SYGVQD in the germline V gene (reference sequence). The trim removed 3 bases at V and 5 bases at J, leaving 5 bases unmatched. The DNA of the CDR3 is TGCGCCAGCAGTGATCCTAGCGGGGCACACAATGAGCAGTTCTTC. Its translation is CASSDPSGAHNEQFF.

This clone has only a few counts. The chain recombines TRBV2 with TRBJ1-3, with D possibly being TRBD1 (5 bases). Germline V gene data show CDR1 as SNHLY and CDR2 as FYNNEI. The CDR3 loop spans 13 amino acids. V gave up 9 bases and J gave up 3 bases, with 12 bases separating them. CDR3 region: CARGGADGNTIYF. DNA of the CDR3: TGTGCCAGAGGCGGGGCAGATGGAAACACCATATATTTT.

The rearrangement uses TRBV7-8 and TRBJ2-7; TRBD1 agrees at 8 bases. V trimming: 5 bases; J trimming: 7 bases; junction bases outside the gene matches: 10. This CDR3 has 14 residues. Germline values: CDR1 SGHVS, CDR2 FQNEAQ. In nucleotides, the CDR3 is TGTGCCAGCAGCACACGAAGGACAGGGTTTGAGCAGTACTTC. This encodes CASSTRRTGFEQYF.

This clone appeared a single time. The rearrangement joins TRBV6-6 to TRBJ2-4, with TRBD1 matching 7 bases. The CDR3 totals 16 residues. V lost 7 bases and J lost 1; bases outside the gene matches: 10. Germline V gene sequence: CDR1 MNHNY, CDR2 SVGAGI (reference sequence). The CDR3: CASTDRGGAAKNIQYF. The CDR3 region has the DNA TGTGCCAGCACCGACAGAGGGGGCGCCGCCAAAAACATTCAGTACTTC.

This clone was picked up one time. This rearrangement joins TRBV7-2 to TRBJ2-3, with a weak D call TRBD2 (5 bases). From germline, CDR1 is SGHTA and CDR2 FQGNSA. Trimming removed 7 bases from V and 4 bases from J, with 15 bases in between. CDR3 length equals 14 residues. The CDR3 region is CASTSTNTADTQYF. Written as DNA, the CDR3 is TGTGCCAGCACCTCGACTAATACAGCAGATACGCAGTATTTT.

The gene calls are TRBV7-2 and TRBJ1-1; weak D call: TRBD1 (5 bases). Germline V lookup: CDR1 SGHTA, CDR2 FQGNSA. The CDR3 runs to 12 residues. Trimming shortened V by 3 bases and J by 6 bases, and 8 bases separated the two germline ends. DNA for the CDR3: TGTGCCAGCAGCTTTCAGGGCTCTGAAGCTTTCTTT. This sequence encodes CASSFQGSEAFF.

The rearrangement links TRBV9 to TRBJ2-2; D unclear. V lost 2 bases to trimming and J lost 3 bases, with 8 bases between them. The CDR3 covers 14 residues. Germline V gene data show CDR1 as SGDLS and CDR2 as YYNGEE. CDR3: CASSVRTYTGELFF. The CDR3 coding sequence is TGTGCCAGCAGCGTTAGGACGTACACCGGGGAGCTGTTTTTT.

Notes on this clone: Its ends do not fully match the called genes, so a read error is possible. The genes are TRBV7-7 and TRBJ2-3; D unresolved. The germline V gene has CDR1 SSHAT and CDR2 FNYEAQ (reference sequence). CDR3 length equals 14 residues. CDR3 sequence reads: CASSLQASTDTQYF. The CDR3 bases are TGTGCTAGCAGCTTGCAGGCTAGCACAGATACGCAGTATTTT. The complete variable domain, with remaining parts taken from reference TRBV7-7 and TRBJ2-3, reads GAGVSQSPRYKVTKRGQDVTLRCDPISSHATLYWYQQALGQGPEFLTYFNYEAQPDKSGLPSDRFSAERPEGSISTLTIQRTEQRDSAMYRCASSLQASTDTQYFGPGTRLTVL.

This clone was recorded only once. The chain has TRBV19 and TRBJ2-1; D gene unclear. This CDR3 has 13 residues. Between the trimmed V and J ends, which lost 4 bases and 0 bases, there was a span of 4 bases. Germline loops: CDR1 LNHDA, CDR2 SQIVND (reference sequence). The CDR3: CASSTSSYNEQFF. CDR3 bases: TGTGCCAGTAGTACCAGCTCCTACAATGAGCAGTTCTTC.

This clone was found a few times. The V gene is TRBV5-1, the J gene TRBJ2-7; TRBD2 matches 7 bases. This CDR3 contains 18 residues. Germline V gene sequence: CDR1 SGHRS, CDR2 YFSETQ. The J segment lost 1 base and the V segment lost 2 bases, leaving 15 bases of the junction unmatched. This CDR3 is CASSLDLSPRAGSYEQYF. CDR3 sequence (DNA): TGCGCCAGCAGCTTAGATTTATCGCCCCGAGCGGGATCCTACGAGCAGTACTTC.

This clone has more than one count but fewer than ten. The rearrangement uses TRBV6-5 and TRBJ1-2; D uncertain. The CDR3 is 13 amino acids. V dropped 5 bases and J dropped 8 bases, with 15 bases sitting between them. Germline V CDR1 and CDR2: MNHEY, SVGAGI. CDR3 nucleotides: TGTGCCAGCAGTAAACGGTATGGTCGAGGCTACACCTTC. Translation gives CASSKRYGRGYTF.

This sequence joins TRBV12-3 or TRBV12-4 and TRBJ2-1, with D maybe TRBD1 (5 bases). V was clipped by 6 bases and J by 10 bases, with 16 bases between them. This CDR3 is 13 amino acids long. The CDR3 DNA is TGTGCCAGCAGGCGTGGGGCGGCACAGGAGCAGTTCTTC. It is translated as CASRRGAAQEQFF.

V usage is TRBV3-1 (or the pseudogene TRBV3-2) and J usage is TRBJ2-1, with 10 bases fitting TRBD1. With 3 bases clipped from V and 6 bases from J, the junction kept 8 bases outside the gene matches. Germline CDR1 reads LGHDT; CDR2 reads YNNKEL (reference sequence). The CDR3 loop spans 16 amino acids. In DNA, the CDR3 is TGTGCCAGCAGCCACGGACAGGGGGGTTTAGGCAATGAGCAGTTCTTC. Residues: CASSHGQGGLGNEQFF.

This sequence joins TRBV30 and TRBJ1-2; 7 nucleotides align to TRBD1. With 0 bases clipped from V and 4 bases from J, the junction kept 5 bases outside the gene matches. The CDR3 runs to 14 residues. Germline V gives CDR1 GTSNPN, CDR2 SVGIG (reference sequence). CDR3 residues: CAWSVGRGIYGYTF. CDR3 DNA: TGTGCCTGGAGTGTAGGCAGGGGGATCTATGGCTACACCTTC.

This sequence joins TRBV6-2 or TRBV6-3 and TRBJ1-1; perhaps TRBD1 as D (6 bases). Trimming removed 2 bases at V and 6 bases at J, with 22 bases between. This CDR3 is built from 17 residues. The germline V gene has CDR1 MNHEY and CDR2 SVGEGT. The CDR3 loop is CASSYHPLTGSGAEAFF. In DNA, the CDR3 is TGTGCCAGCAGTTACCATCCGTTAACAGGGTCCGGCGCTGAAGCTTTCTTT.

The rearrangement joins TRBV7-2 to TRBJ1-2; perhaps TRBD1 as D (5 bases). Trimming left V 5 bases short and J 6 bases short, with 13 bases between. Germline V gives CDR1 SGHTA, CDR2 FQGNSA. This CDR3 contains 13 residues. CDR3 region: CASSTRGGDGYTF. As DNA, the CDR3 is TGTGCCAGCAGCACTAGGGGCGGGGATGGCTACACCTTC.

This clone has a handful of counts. The chain uses TRBV19 and TRBJ1-5; D call uncertain. With 10 bases removed from V and 0 bases from J, the gap between germline ends came to 13 bases. CDR3 length: 14 residues. Germline assignment: CDR1 LNHDA and CDR2 SQIVND (reference sequence). The CDR3 is CATRGEYSNQPQHF. The CDR3, as DNA: TGTGCCACCCGAGGAGAGTATAGCAATCAGCCCCAGCATTTT.

This clone was counted only a few times. The chain links TRBV5-1 to TRBJ2-3; no clear D. The length of the CDR3 is 12 residues. V was clipped by 4 bases and J by 6 bases, with 9 bases between them. The germline V gene encodes CDR1 SGHRS and CDR2 YFSETQ. CDR3 sequence reads: CASSLGDDTQYF. CDR3 DNA sequence: TGCGCCAGCAGCCTCGGTGATGATACGCAGTATTTT.

This chain links TRBV5-1 with TRBJ2-7; a possible D gene is TRBD1 (6 bases). V was trimmed by 5 bases and J by 6 bases, leaving 12 bases between them. Germline V gives CDR1 SGHRS, CDR2 YFSETQ. The length of the CDR3 is 12 residues. In DNA, the CDR3 is TGCGCCAGCAGAAAAACAGGGAGCGAGCAGTACTTC. This codes for CASRKTGSEQYF.

In its sample, this clone was seen once. This chain links TRBV19 with TRBJ2-1, with 7 bases matching TRBD2. V dropped 4 bases and J dropped 4; count of bases not matched to a gene: 7. This CDR3 contains 15 residues. Per the germline V gene, CDR1 is LNHDA and CDR2 is SQIVND (reference sequence). The CDR3, as DNA: TGTGCCAGTAGTACCCAGACTAGCAGGTACAATGAGCAGTTCTTC. The encoded protein is CASSTQTSRYNEQFF.

This chain joins TRBV18 and TRBJ2-2, with D possibly being TRBD2 (6 bases). CDR3 length equals 17 residues. Deletions cut 4 bases from V and 1 base from J, with 16 bases between. CDR1 KGHSH and CDR2 LQKENI come from the germline V gene. CDR3 in amino acids: CASSRPGLERNTGELFF. The CDR3 coding sequence is TGTGCCAGCTCACGTCCGGGACTGGAACGGAACACCGGGGAGCTGTTTTTT.

This clone has more than one count but fewer than ten. The genes are TRBV7-8 and TRBJ1-1; D gene uncertain. Per the germline V gene, CDR1 is SGHVS and CDR2 is FQNEAQ. The CDR3 runs 15 residues. With 4 bases removed from V and 1 base from J, the gap between germline ends came to 13 bases. This chain's CDR3 is CASSSWETRNTEAFF. CDR3 nucleotide sequence: TGTGCCAGCAGCTCGTGGGAAACCCGGAACACTGAAGCTTTCTTT. The entire variable domain, with the rest obtained from reference TRBV7-8 and TRBJ1-1, is as follows: GAGVSQSPRYKVAKRGQDVALRCDPISGHVSLFWYQQALGQGPEFLTYFQNEAQLDKSGLPSDRFFAERPEGSVSTLKIQRTQQEDSAVYLCASSSWETRNTEAFFGQGTRLTVV.

V gene TRBV7-8 combines with J gene TRBJ2-1; 8 bases are shared with TRBD1. With V trimmed by 1 base and J by 3 bases, 2 bases remained unmatched. CDR1 SGHVS and CDR2 FQNEAQ come from the germline V gene. The CDR3 spans 15 residues. The CDR3 sequence: CASSLGTGLYNEQFF. CDR3 coding DNA: TGTGCCAGCAGCTTAGGGACAGGGCTCTACAATGAGCAGTTCTTC. Supplemented by reference TRBV7-8 and TRBJ2-1, the full variable domain reads GAGVSQSPRYKVAKRGQDVALRCDPISGHVSLFWYQQALGQGPEFLTYFQNEAQLDKSGLPSDRFFAERPEGSVSTLKIQRTQQEDSAVYLCASSLGTGLYNEQFFGPGTRLTVL.

A few counts support this clone. This chain links TRBV5-1 with TRBJ2-6; D gene ambiguous. Trimming stripped 1 base from V and 0 bases from J, with 5 bases between. Germline V gives CDR1 SGHRS, CDR2 YFSETQ. CDR3 size: 15 residues. CDR3 loop: CASSLSVSGANVLTF. CDR3 coding DNA: TGCGCCAGCAGCTTGTCCGTCTCTGGGGCCAACGTCCTGACTTTC.

This chain uses TRBV29-1 with TRBJ1-1; tentatively, D is TRBD1 (6 bases). V was clipped by 7 bases and J by 1 base, with 13 bases between them. Germline assignment: CDR1 SQVTM and CDR2 ANQGSEA. This CDR3 is built from 13 residues. CDR3 region: CSALDSGNTEAFF. In nucleotides, the CDR3 is TGCAGCGCCTTGGACAGTGGGAACACTGAAGCTTTCTTT.